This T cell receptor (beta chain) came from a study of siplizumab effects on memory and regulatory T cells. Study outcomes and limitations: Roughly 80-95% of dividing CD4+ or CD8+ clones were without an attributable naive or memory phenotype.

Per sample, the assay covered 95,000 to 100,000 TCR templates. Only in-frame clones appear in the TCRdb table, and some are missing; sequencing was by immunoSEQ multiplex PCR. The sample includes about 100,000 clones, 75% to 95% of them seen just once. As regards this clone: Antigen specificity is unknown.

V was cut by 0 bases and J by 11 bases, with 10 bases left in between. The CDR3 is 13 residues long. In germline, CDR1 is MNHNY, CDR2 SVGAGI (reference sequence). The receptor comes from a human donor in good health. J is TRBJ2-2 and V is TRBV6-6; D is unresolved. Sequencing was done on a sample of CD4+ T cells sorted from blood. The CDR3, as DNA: TGTGCCAGCAGTTACTCGATATCCAGAGAGCTGTTTTTT. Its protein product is CASSYSISRELFF.